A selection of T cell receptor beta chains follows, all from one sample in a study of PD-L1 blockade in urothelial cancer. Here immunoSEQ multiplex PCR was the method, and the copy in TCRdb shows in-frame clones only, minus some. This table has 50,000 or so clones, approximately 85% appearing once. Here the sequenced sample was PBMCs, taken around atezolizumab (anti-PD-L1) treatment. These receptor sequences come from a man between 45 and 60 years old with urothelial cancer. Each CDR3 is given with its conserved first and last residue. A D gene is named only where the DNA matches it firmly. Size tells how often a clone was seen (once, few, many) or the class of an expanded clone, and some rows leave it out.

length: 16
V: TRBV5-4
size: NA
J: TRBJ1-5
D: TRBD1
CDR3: CASSLGGQGRNQPQHF
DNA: TGTGCCAGCAGCTTGGGGGGACAGGGAAGAAATCAGCCCCAGCATTTT

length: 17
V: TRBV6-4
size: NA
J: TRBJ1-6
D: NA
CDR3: CASSVSAITSYNSPLHF
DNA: TGTGCCAGCAGTGTCTCTGCGATAACCTCCTATAATTCACCCCTCCACTTT

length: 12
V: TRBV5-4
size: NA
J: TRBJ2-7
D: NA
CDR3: CASSLSSYEQYF
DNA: TGTGCCAGCAGCTTGTCGAGCTACGAGCAGTACTTC

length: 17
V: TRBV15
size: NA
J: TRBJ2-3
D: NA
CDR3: CATSRVGQGIVTDTQYF
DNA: TGTGCCACCAGCAGAGTAGGTCAGGGTATAGTCACAGATACGCAGTATTTT

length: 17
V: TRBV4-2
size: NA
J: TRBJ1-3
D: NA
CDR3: CASSQARPPGVGNTIYF
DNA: TGTGCCAGCAGCCAAGCACGGCCCCCAGGGGTTGGAAACACCATATATTTT

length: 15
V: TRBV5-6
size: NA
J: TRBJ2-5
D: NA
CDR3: CASSTEQELGETQYF
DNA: TGTGCCAGCAGCACGGAACAGGAATTGGGAGAGACCCAGTACTTC

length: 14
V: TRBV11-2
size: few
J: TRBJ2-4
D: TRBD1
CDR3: CASSRTGAKNIQYF
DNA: TGTGCCAGCAGCCGGACAGGAGCCAAAAACATTCAGTACTTC

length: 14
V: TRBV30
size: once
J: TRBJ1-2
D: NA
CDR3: CAWSVRRGSYGYTF
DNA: TGTGCCTGGAGTGTACGCCGAGGGTCCTATGGCTACACCTTC

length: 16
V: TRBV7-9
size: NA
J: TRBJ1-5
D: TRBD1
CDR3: CASSLATGGRNQPQHF
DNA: TGTGCCAGCAGCTTAGCGACAGGGGGCAGGAATCAGCCCCAGCATTTT

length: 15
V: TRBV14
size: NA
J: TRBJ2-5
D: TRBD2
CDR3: CASSPRTSGQETQYF
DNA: TGTGCCAGCAGCCCGAGGACTAGCGGACAAGAGACCCAGTACTTC

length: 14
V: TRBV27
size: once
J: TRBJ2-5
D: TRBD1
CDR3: CASSSRTGYETQYF
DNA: TGTGCCAGCAGTTCCCGGACAGGGTACGAGACCCAGTACTTC

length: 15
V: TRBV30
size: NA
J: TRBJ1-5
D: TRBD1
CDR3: CAWTRTGQRNQPQHF
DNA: TGTGCCTGGACGCGAACGGGACAGCGAAATCAGCCCCAGCATTTT

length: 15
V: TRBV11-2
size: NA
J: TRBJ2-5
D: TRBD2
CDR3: CASSPGIAGQETQYF
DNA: TGTGCCAGCAGCCCCGGGATAGCGGGGCAAGAGACCCAGTACTTC

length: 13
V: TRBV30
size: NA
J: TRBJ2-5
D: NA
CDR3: CAWGRTGQETQYF
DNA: TGTGCCTGGGGGAGGACAGGACAAGAGACCCAGTACTTC

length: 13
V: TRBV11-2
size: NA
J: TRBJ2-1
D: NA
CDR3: CASSLEFRAGQFF
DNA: TGTGCCAGCAGCTTAGAGTTCAGGGCCGGGCAGTTCTTC

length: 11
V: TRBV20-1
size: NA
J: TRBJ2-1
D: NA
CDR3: CSAPQYNEQFF
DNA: TGCAGTGCTCCTCAGTACAATGAGCAGTTCTTC

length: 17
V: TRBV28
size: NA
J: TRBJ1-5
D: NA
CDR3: CASSLTVYRLPGGAQHF
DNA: TGTGCCAGCAGTTTAACGGTGTACAGACTACCGGGGGGAGCCCAGCATTTT

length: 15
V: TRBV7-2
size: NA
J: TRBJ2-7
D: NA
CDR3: CASSLASSGAYEQYF
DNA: TGTGCCAGCAGCTTAGCCTCGAGCGGAGCCTACGAGCAGTACTTC

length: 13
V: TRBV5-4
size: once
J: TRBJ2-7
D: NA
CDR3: CASSLGSSYEQYF
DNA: TGTGCCAGCAGCTTAGGGAGCTCCTACGAGCAGTACTTC

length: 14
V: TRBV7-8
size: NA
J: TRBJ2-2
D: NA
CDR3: CASSLARQAGELFF
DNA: TGTGCCAGCAGCTTAGCTCGACAGGCCGGGGAGCTGTTTTTT

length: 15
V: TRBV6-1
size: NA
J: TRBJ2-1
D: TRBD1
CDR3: CASSERTGHYNEQFF
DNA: TGTGCCAGCAGTGAGCGGACAGGCCACTACAATGAGCAGTTCTTC

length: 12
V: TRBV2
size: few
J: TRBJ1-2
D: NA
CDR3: CASSLAAYGYTF
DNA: TGTGCCAGCAGTTTGGCTGCCTATGGCTACACCTTC

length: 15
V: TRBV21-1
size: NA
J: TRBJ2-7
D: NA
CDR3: CASSFYRPHAYEQYF
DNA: TGTGCCAGCAGCTTTTACAGGCCCCACGCCTACGAGCAGTACTTC

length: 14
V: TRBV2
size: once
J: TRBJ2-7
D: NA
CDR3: CASNQRQSSDEQYF
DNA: TGTGCCAGCAACCAAAGACAGTCCTCCGACGAGCAGTACTTC

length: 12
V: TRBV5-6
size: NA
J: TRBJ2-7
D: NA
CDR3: CASSLAGDEQYF
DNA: TGTGCCAGCAGCTTGGCAGGTGACGAGCAGTACTTC

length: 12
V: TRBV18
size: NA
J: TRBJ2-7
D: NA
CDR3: CASSPSGGEQYF
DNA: TGTGCCAGCTCACCTTCCGGGGGCGAGCAGTACTTC

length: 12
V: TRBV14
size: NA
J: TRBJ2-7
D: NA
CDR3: CASSLWGREQYF
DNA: TGTGCCAGCAGCCTCTGGGGGAGGGAGCAGTACTTC

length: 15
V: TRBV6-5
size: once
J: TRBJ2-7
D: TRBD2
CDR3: CASTRRLAGAYEQYF
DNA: TGTGCCAGCACCCGCCGACTAGCGGGGGCCTACGAGCAGTACTTC

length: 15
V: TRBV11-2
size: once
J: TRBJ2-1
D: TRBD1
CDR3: CASSYRDRVYNEQFF
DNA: TGTGCCAGCAGTTACCGGGACAGGGTCTACAATGAGCAGTTCTTC

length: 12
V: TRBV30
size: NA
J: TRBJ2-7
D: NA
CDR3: CAWSSGFYEQYF
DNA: TGTGCCTGGAGTAGCGGTTTCTACGAGCAGTACTTC

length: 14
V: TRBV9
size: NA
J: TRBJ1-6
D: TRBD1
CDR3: CASSPRTGPAPLHF
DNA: TGTGCCAGCAGCCCCCGGACAGGCCCCGCACCCCTCCACTTT

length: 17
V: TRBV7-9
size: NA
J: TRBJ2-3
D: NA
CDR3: CASRPANNRDFTDTQYF
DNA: TGTGCCAGCAGACCGGCGAATAACCGGGACTTCACAGATACGCAGTATTTT

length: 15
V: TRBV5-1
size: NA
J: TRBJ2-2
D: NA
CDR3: CASSPDGGGRRELFF
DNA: TGCGCCAGCAGCCCGGATGGGGGGGGGCGCAGGGAGCTGTTTTTT

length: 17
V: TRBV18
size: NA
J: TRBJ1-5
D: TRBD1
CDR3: CASSEAGTGGFNQPQHF
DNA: TGTGCCAGCTCAGAAGCCGGGACAGGGGGCTTCAATCAGCCCCAGCATTTT

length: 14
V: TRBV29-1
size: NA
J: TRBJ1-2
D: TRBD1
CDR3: CSVERQGGGYGYTF
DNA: TGCAGCGTTGAACGACAGGGAGGTGGTTATGGCTACACCTTC

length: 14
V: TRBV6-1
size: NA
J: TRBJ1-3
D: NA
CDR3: CASSVQGSGNTIYF
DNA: TGTGCCAGCAGTGTACAGGGCTCTGGAAACACCATATATTTT

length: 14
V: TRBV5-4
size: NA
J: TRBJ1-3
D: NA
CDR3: CASSLGGPGQSIYF
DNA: TGTGCCAGCAGCTTGGGGGGGCCGGGACAATCCATATATTTT

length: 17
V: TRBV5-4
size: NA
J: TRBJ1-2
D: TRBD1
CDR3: CASSSATFGTGGNGYTF
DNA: TGTGCCAGCAGCTCAGCAACGTTCGGGACAGGGGGTAATGGCTACACCTTC

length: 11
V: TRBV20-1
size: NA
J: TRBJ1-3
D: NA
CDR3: CSGQTGNTIYF
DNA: TGCAGTGGACAGACTGGAAACACCATATATTTT

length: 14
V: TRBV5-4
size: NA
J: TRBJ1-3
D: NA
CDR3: CASSRGASGNTIYF
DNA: TGTGCCAGCAGTCGGGGGGCTTCTGGAAACACCATATATTTT

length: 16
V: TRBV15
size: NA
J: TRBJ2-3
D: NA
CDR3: CATRPHEDSSTDTQYF
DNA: TGTGCCACCAGACCCCACGAGGACAGTAGCACAGATACGCAGTATTTT

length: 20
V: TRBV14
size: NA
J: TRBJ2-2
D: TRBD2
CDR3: CASSQGLAGDKIPNTGELFF
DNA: TGTGCCAGCAGCCAAGGTTTGGCGGGAGATAAGATTCCGAACACCGGGGAGCTGTTTTTT

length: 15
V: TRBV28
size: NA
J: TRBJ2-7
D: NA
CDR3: CASTHQGAYSYEQYF
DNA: TGTGCCAGCACTCATCAGGGCGCCTACTCCTACGAGCAGTACTTC